One T cell receptor (beta chain) is described in this entry. The sample belongs to a study of blood T cell repertoires in COVID-19. On the study more broadly: Both acute and convalescent COVID-19 samples were obtained from the United States, Italy and Spain. Sources were T cells, B-cell-depleted T cells, or PBMCs; the material itself was cDNA or gDNA.

Participants reported their clinical history, and cohort assignment relied on those reports. Original data processing: Estimation of nucleated cell counts relied on the amplification of reference gene primers. TCRdb keeps only in-frame clones here, not all; method: immunoSEQ multiplex PCR. That table is the source of V, J and clone size, and D and trimming were worked out from the DNA. The table includes a few hundred thousand clones, around 85% detected once. The sample was PBMCs or T cells enriched from blood (not recorded which). The receptor was isolated from a woman in her forties with acute COVID-19.

The CDR3 sequence is CASSAVKWGRETQYF. CDR3 nucleotide sequence: TGCGCCAGCAGCGCGGTCAAATGGGGGAGGGAGACCCAGTACTTC. J is TRBJ2-5 and V is TRBV5-1, with D possibly matching TRBD2 (6 bases). This CDR3 has 15 amino acids. The germline V gene encodes CDR1 SGHRS and CDR2 YFSETQ. Trimming took off 4 bases at V and 5 bases at J, with 18 bases between the two ends.